This T cell receptor beta chain was observed in a study of cytomegalovirus exposure and HLA in healthy donors. Across the whole study: Findings of an earlier analysis included over 95 million unique TCR beta sequences from roughly 200 million T cells. A preliminary data release comprised tens of millions of unique TCRs obtained from HLA-typed donors. The study's findings and limits: Most TCR sequences were rare, but some public TCRs occurred in many donors. A later analysis linked a missense variant in DCLRE1C to the trimming of TCR beta V and J genes.

The primer mix had 60 Vbeta and 13 Jbeta primers. This table comes from immunoSEQ multiplex PCR, and its TCRdb copy is limited to in-frame clones, with some not included. The profile shows 230,000 or so clones, about 90% of them singletons. The germline CDR1 and CDR2 sequences are MGHRA and YSYEKL. The CDR3 consists of 15 residues. V was shortened by 6 bases and J by 2 bases, with 13 bases between the two germline ends. A remark on this clone: Its antigen remains unidentified.

Material for sequencing was PBMCs. This sequence joins TRBV4-1 and TRBJ2-2, with D possibly TRBD1 on 6 matching bases. The TCR was taken from a girl aged 2-10 years in good health and CMV-seronegative. The chain's CDR3 is CASRTGTLNTGELFF. The CDR3 region has the DNA TGCGCCAGCAGAACCGGGACACTTAACACCGGGGAGCTGTTTTTT.